This TCR beta chain is from a study of blood T cells in healthy people across ages. The CDR3 runs 13 residues. Trimming took off 8 bases at V and 9 bases at J, with 18 bases between the two ends. Germline CDR1 is SGHAT and CDR2 is FQNNGV. A J-beta primer mix and a sample-barcoded 5' primer were used in a second PCR of roughly 6 to 11 cycles. TCRdb called the 5' RACE reads again in MiXCR, with one record for every CDR3 protein. The repertoire has 800,000 to 1,300,000 distinct CDR3 sequences, about 25% of them found once; the top ten carry less than 0.85%. The sample also formed part of further work on T cells of mothers and their children. That source adds: Thymic selection molds TCR recombination output in a comparable way in related and unrelated pairs. Related pairs of mothers and children showed slightly higher, non-significant overlap versus unrelated pairs.

The sequence was collected from a girl aged 2-15 years in good health. Material: blood. The chain couples TRBV11-2 to TRBJ2-3, with D perhaps matching TRBD1 or TRBD2 (5 bases each). The CDR3 loop is CASEPSGWGTQYF. The CDR3 nucleotides read TGTGCCAGCGAACCAAGTGGGTGGGGGACGCAGTATTTT.